The source of this T cell receptor (beta chain) is a study of blood T cell repertoires in COVID-19. With 6 bases removed from V and 2 bases from J, the gap between germline ends came to 8 bases. Germline values: CDR1 LNHDA, CDR2 SQIVND (reference sequence). There are 13 residues in the CDR3. Data came from immunoSEQ multiplex PCR; TCRdb stores just in-frame clones and leaves some out. This sample has over 100,000 clones; roughly 76% occur once, and the top ten carry more than 9%. V is TRBV19 and J is TRBJ1-5, with TRBD1 as a possible D gene (5 bases). The receptor was isolated from a human donor in a cohort sampled during active COVID-19. Sample: peripheral blood. CDR3 sequence reads: CASSRQRNQPQHF. The CDR3, as DNA: TGTGCCAGTAGCCGACAGCGCAATCAGCCCCAGCATTTT. The full variable domain, completed using reference TRBV19 and TRBJ1-5, is DGGITQSPKYLFRKEGQNVTLSCEQNLNHDAMYWYRQDPGQGLRLIYYSQIVNDFQKGDIAEGYSVSREKKESFPLTVTSAQKNPTAFYLCASSRQRNQPQHFGDGTRLSIL.